These 30 T cell receptor beta chains came from one sample sequenced in a study of beta chain features in type 1 diabetes. Expressed TCRB transcripts got sequenced, as all isolated RNA was reverse transcribed. The method was immunoSEQ multiplex PCR; TCRdb's version includes in-frame clones alone and lacks a portion of them. The sample shows under 950,000 clones, roughly 15% of them seen only once. The sample consisted of naive CD4+ T cells from blood. Receptors were obtained from a woman younger than 35 in good health.

The chain joins TRBV7-2 to TRBJ1-3; unclear D gene. The V end lost 7 bases, the J end lost 4 bases, and 14 bases lay between the germline ends. The CDR3 sequence is 14 residues long. Germline values: CDR1 SGHTA, CDR2 FQGNSA. CDR3 amino acids: CASTLGGIGNTIYF. CDR3 nucleotide sequence: TGTGCCAGCACCCTGGGAGGGATAGGAAACACCATATATTTT.

This clone was detected only a few times. The rearrangement uses TRBV4-3 and TRBJ1-4; tentatively, D is TRBD1 (6 bases). This CDR3 has 13 residues. Per the germline V gene, CDR1 is LGHNA and CDR2 is YSLEER. Trimming pared 5 bases from V and 8 bases from J, leaving 12 bases between. The CDR3 region is CASSSQGKEKLFF. CDR3 nucleotides: TGCGCCAGCAGCTCACAGGGAAAAGAAAAACTGTTTTTT.

This clone has more than one count but fewer than ten. The CDR3 protein is CASSLFASRCEQYF. In DNA form, the CDR3 reads TGTGCCAGCAGCTTATTCGCGAGTCGCTGCGAGCAGTACTTC. V and J are TRBV7-8 and TRBJ2-7; D remains ambiguous. The CDR3 contains 14 residues. The germline CDR1 and CDR2 sequences are SGHVS and FQNEAQ. V gave up 2 bases and J gave up 6 bases, with 14 bases separating them.

V is TRBV7-9 and J is TRBJ2-5, with 9 bases matching TRBD1. V lost 5 bases, J lost 7 bases, and 14 bases stayed unmatched. CDR1 and CDR2 (germline): SEHNR, FQNEAQ (reference sequence). The CDR3 loop spans 16 amino acids. The CDR3: CASSLGQGRPRGTQYF. In nucleotides, the CDR3 is TGTGCCAGCAGCCTCGGACAGGGGCGGCCTAGGGGGACCCAGTACTTC.

The CDR3 is CSIMEFTEAFF. In DNA, the CDR3 is TGCAGCATAATGGAGTTCACTGAAGCTTTCTTT. The chain recombines TRBV29-1 with TRBJ1-1; D is undetermined. Between the trimmed V and J ends, which lost 8 bases and 4 bases, there was a span of 11 bases. The CDR3 contains 11 residues. The germline V gene has CDR1 SQVTM and CDR2 ANQGSEA. The entire variable domain, with the rest obtained from reference TRBV29-1 and TRBJ1-1, is as follows: SAVISQKPSRDICQRGTSLTIQCQVDSQVTMMFWYRQQPGQSLTLIATANQGSEATYESGFVIDKFPISRPNLTFSTLTVSNMSPEDSSIYLCSIMEFTEAFFGQGTRLTVV.

This clone occurred a few times. This sequence joins TRBV4-3 and TRBJ2-5; 9 bases map to TRBD2. The germline V gene encodes CDR1 LGHNA and CDR2 YSLEER. CDR3 length equals 16 residues. The trim removed 0 bases at V and 6 bases at J, leaving 8 bases unmatched. The CDR3 sequence: CASSQDNSGSGKTQYF. DNA for the CDR3: TGCGCCAGCAGCCAAGACAATAGCGGGAGCGGGAAGACCCAGTACTTC.

The table lists this clone with a few counts. The rearrangement joins TRBV2 to TRBJ1-2; TRBD1 matches at 7 bases. This CDR3 is built from 13 residues. Trimming at V came to 10 bases and at J to 1 base, leaving 6 bases not matched to a gene. Looked up from germline, CDR1 is SNHLY and CDR2 is FYNNEI. CDR3 DNA: TGTGCCACGCAGGGGGTTAGTAACTATGGCTACACCTTC. Residues: CATQGVSNYGYTF.

The rearrangement links TRBV18 to TRBJ2-2; D remains ambiguous. V dropped 2 bases and J dropped 5 bases, with 18 bases sitting between them. Germline lookup yields CDR1 KGHSH and CDR2 LQKENI. This CDR3 is 17 amino acids long. DNA of the CDR3: TGTGCCAGCTCACCAGCGTTGGCATCTTACGCTACCGGGGAGCTGTTTTTT. This sequence encodes CASSPALASYATGELFF.

V and J are TRBV28 and TRBJ2-1; 9 bases are a match to TRBD2. V lost 3 bases to trimming and J lost 3 bases; unmatched junction nucleotides: 6. Germline lookup yields CDR1 MDHEN and CDR2 SYDVKM. The CDR3 is 16 amino acids. The CDR3 spells CASSFYLAGFYNEQFF. The CDR3 region has the DNA TGTGCCAGCAGTTTTTATCTAGCGGGGTTCTACAATGAGCAGTTCTTC.

J is TRBJ2-3 and V is TRBV6-6; unclear D gene. CDR3 length: 14 residues. Per the germline V gene, CDR1 is MNHNY and CDR2 is SVGAGI (reference sequence). V was trimmed by 7 bases and J by 3 bases, leaving 14 bases between them. The DNA for the CDR3 is TGTGCCAGCACGGTCGGAAGATGGACAGATACGCAGTATTTT. Encoded protein: CASTVGRWTDTQYF.

V usage is TRBV19 and J usage is TRBJ2-1, with TRBD2 matching over 7 bases. Germline-derived CDR1 and CDR2 are LNHDA and SQIVND (reference sequence). CDR3 length: 16 amino acids. J gave up 3 bases and V 1 base, and 6 bases lay outside the gene matches. The CDR3 protein is CASSIVAGGDYNEQFF. CDR3 nucleotide sequence: TGTGCCAGTAGTATAGTAGCGGGCGGAGACTACAATGAGCAGTTCTTC.

The chain has TRBV2 and TRBJ2-7; 10 nucleotides agree with TRBD2. V was pared by 6 bases and J by 4 bases, with 12 bases of the junction left unmatched. CDR1 and CDR2 from the germline V gene are SNHLY and FYNNEI. The length of the CDR3 is 16 residues. CDR3 sequence (DNA): TGTGCCAGCAGGGGAATACTAGCGGGAACGTTATACGAGCAGTACTTC. It is translated as CASRGILAGTLYEQYF. The full variable domain, with the rest looked up from reference TRBV2 and TRBJ2-7, is EPEVTQTPSHQVTQMGQEVILRCVPISNHLYFYWYRQILGQKVEFLVSFYNNEISEKSEIFDDQFSVERPDGSNFTLKIRSTKLEDSAMYFCASRGILAGTLYEQYFGPGTRLTVT.

The table lists this clone with a few counts. The chain carries TRBV7-2 and TRBJ2-3; D is possibly TRBD2 (6 bases). CDR3 length: 17 amino acids. Germline loops: CDR1 SGHTA, CDR2 FQGNSA. Trimming took off 5 bases at V and 2 bases at J, with 20 bases between the two ends. The CDR3 DNA reads TGTGCCAGCAGCCGCGGAGCCGTAGCGGAGTACACAGATACGCAGTATTTT. Amino acids: CASSRGAVAEYTDTQYF.

The chain combines TRBV19 with TRBJ2-4, with 8 bases matching TRBD2. Germline CDR1 reads LNHDA; CDR2 reads SQIVND (reference sequence). With 3 bases clipped from V and 8 bases from J, the junction kept 9 bases outside the gene matches. There are 15 residues in the CDR3. CDR3 sequence: CASSIGAGGRYIQYF. The CDR3 coding sequence is TGTGCCAGTAGTATCGGGGCGGGCGGGAGGTACATTCAGTACTTC.

The chain carries TRBV10-3 and TRBJ2-2; 9 bases match TRBD1. V lost 6 bases to trimming and J lost 1 base; unmatched junction nucleotides: 3. This CDR3 comprises 15 residues. Germline V gives CDR1 ENHRY, CDR2 SYGVKD. The CDR3 region has the DNA TGTGCCATCAGAGGGGGACAGGGGAACACCGGGGAGCTGTTTTTT. It codes for CAIRGGQGNTGELFF.

V gene TRBV2 combines with J gene TRBJ2-2, with a possible D match to TRBD1 (5 bases). The germline V gene has CDR1 SNHLY and CDR2 FYNNEI. The CDR3 is 14 residues long. V lost 8 bases and J lost 0, with 10 bases in between. CDR3 nucleotide sequence: TGTGCCAGCTACTTAGGGGCGAACACCGGGGAGCTGTTTTTT. Translating it yields CASYLGANTGELFF.

J is TRBJ2-7 and V is TRBV5-4; 11 nucleotides line up with TRBD2. The germline CDR1 and CDR2 sequences are SGHNT and YYREEE (reference sequence). V trimming: 1 base; J trimming: 4 bases; junction bases outside the gene matches: 4. The CDR3 runs to 15 residues. CDR3 DNA: TGTGCCAGCAGCTTGACTAGCGGGAGTAGGTACGAGCAGTACTTC. It encodes CASSLTSGSRYEQYF.

Note on this clone: The sample carries other DNA sequences with the same CDR3. The V and J genes are TRBV5-1 and TRBJ1-2, with 7 nucleotides matching TRBD1. The CDR3 runs to 14 residues. CDR1 is SGHRS, CDR2 YFSETQ, per germline. J lost 1 base, V lost 4 bases, and 4 bases had no gene match. The CDR3 reads CASSTRDSNYGYTF. The CDR3 DNA is TGCGCCAGCAGCACCAGGGACAGTAACTATGGCTACACCTTC. Looking up the rest from reference TRBV5-1 and TRBJ1-2 gives the full variable domain: KAGVTQTPRYLIKTRGQQVTLSCSPISGHRSVSWYQQTPGQGLQFLFEYFSETQRNKGNFPGRFSGRQFSNSRSEMNVSTLELGDSALYLCASSTRDSNYGYTFGSGTRLTVV.

This clone was seen more than once but under ten times. The rearrangement links TRBV5-1 to TRBJ1-4, with D possibly matching TRBD1 (5 bases). Trimming removed 4 bases from V and 5 bases from J, with 12 bases in between. The germline V gene has CDR1 SGHRS and CDR2 YFSETQ. The CDR3 is 14 amino acids. CDR3 DNA sequence: TGCGCCAGCAGCCGGGACTCTCAGAATGAAAAACTGTTTTTT. This codes for CASSRDSQNEKLFF.

This clone was counted a few times. Here the CDR3 reads CSVGVGADGELFF. CDR3 coding DNA: TGCAGCGTTGGGGTGGGAGCGGACGGGGAGCTGTTTTTT. This sequence joins TRBV29-1 and TRBJ2-2; D perhaps matches TRBD2 (5 bases). Germline assignment: CDR1 SQVTM and CDR2 ANQGSEA. With 4 bases removed from V and 7 bases from J, the gap between germline ends came to 13 bases. This CDR3 is built from 13 residues.

The V and J genes are TRBV5-4 and TRBJ1-5; D not resolved. The CDR3 consists of 16 residues. Germline loops: CDR1 SGHNT, CDR2 YYREEE (reference sequence). Trimming removed 2 bases at V and 7 bases at J, with 19 bases between. The CDR3 protein is CASSLSPPAVTQPQHF. The CDR3 region has the DNA TGTGCCAGCAGCTTAAGTCCGCCTGCGGTCACGCAGCCCCAGCATTTT.

This chain connects TRBV28 to TRBJ2-1; D uncertain. The germline gives CDR1 MDHEN, CDR2 SYDVKM. V was pared by 8 bases and J by 6 bases, with 11 bases between. CDR3 length: 12 residues. CDR3 in amino acids: CASCGVPNEQFF. The CDR3 region has the DNA TGTGCCAGCTGTGGTGTACCCAATGAGCAGTTCTTC.

The chain employs TRBV2 and TRBJ1-2, with TRBD1 as a possible D gene (6 bases). Germline V gene sequence: CDR1 SNHLY, CDR2 FYNNEI. The V gene lost 6 bases and the J gene lost 3 bases, with 8 bases spanning the gap. CDR3 length: 12 residues. The CDR3 nucleotides are TGTGCCAGCAGGGCAGGGGACTATGGCTACACCTTC. Encoded protein: CASRAGDYGYTF.

This clone was observed a few times. The gene calls are TRBV2 and TRBJ2-1; D unclear. The CDR3 length is 15 residues. Trimming removed 11 bases from V and 6 bases from J, with 23 bases in between. The germline V gene encodes CDR1 SNHLY and CDR2 FYNNEI. The CDR3 region is CAGLDPGGMLNEQFF. CDR3 sequence (DNA): TGTGCCGGTCTGGACCCCGGTGGAATGCTCAATGAGCAGTTCTTC.

V gene TRBV6-5 combines with J gene TRBJ1-1; D possibly corresponds to TRBD1 (5 bases). Germline CDR1 reads MNHEY; CDR2 reads SVGAGI. This CDR3 is 13 amino acids long. V dropped 6 bases and J dropped 1 base, with 9 bases sitting between them. The DNA of the CDR3 is TGTGCCAGCAGCCTCGGACAGAACACTGAAGCTTTCTTT. This encodes CASSLGQNTEAFF.

This clone was seen just once. The V call is TRBV5-4, the J call TRBJ2-7; TRBD2 might be the D (6 bases). Trimming shortened V by 4 bases and J by 3 bases, and 17 bases separated the two germline ends. CDR1 and CDR2 (germline): SGHNT, YYREEE (reference sequence). This CDR3 is 15 amino acids long. The CDR3 DNA is TGTGCCAGCAGCGACGCCCGAGGAGGGAGCTACGAGCAGTACTTC. Its translation: CASSDARGGSYEQYF.

The chain combines TRBV29-1 with TRBJ2-5; the match to TRBD1 covers 10 bases. The DNA matches TRBJ2-7 better at its end, which makes the J call doubtful. This CDR3 has 15 amino acids. The germline gives CDR1 SQVTM, CDR2 ANQGSEA. CDR3 protein: CSVEDPGTGAYEQYF. Written as DNA, the CDR3 is TGCAGCGTTGAAGACCCAGGGACAGGGGCCTACGAGCAGTACTTC.

This clone was picked up a small number of times. This rearrangement joins TRBV7-2 to TRBJ2-7; D is undetermined. Germline lookup yields CDR1 SGHTA and CDR2 FQGNSA. Trimming took off 4 bases at V and 6 bases at J, with 13 bases between the two ends. The CDR3 runs 13 residues. CDR3 coding DNA: TGTGCCAGCAGCTGGGGTTCGGGTAGCGAGCAGTACTTC. Translating gives CASSWGSGSEQYF.

The chain carries TRBV15 and TRBJ2-1, with D unresolved. The CDR3 spans 14 residues. Germline CDR1 and CDR2: LNHNV and YYDKDF (reference sequence). The V end lost 1 base, the J end lost 5 bases, and 9 bases lay between the germline ends. The CDR3 region has the DNA TGTGCCACCAGCAGAGGTGAAAGTGACAATGAGCAGTTCTTC. Protein sequence: CATSRGESDNEQFF.

The chain uses TRBV7-6 and TRBJ1-1, with D possibly TRBD1 on 6 matching bases. There are 15 residues in the CDR3. V was shortened by 5 bases and J by 5 bases, with 18 bases between the two germline ends. CDR1 is SGHVS, CDR2 FNYEAQ, per germline. The CDR3 DNA is TGTGCCAGCAGCCCCCTGCAGGGGCCGTTTACTGAAGCTTTCTTT. It codes for CASSPLQGPFTEAFF.